This T cell receptor beta chain was identified during a study of blood T cells in healthy people across ages. Points from the study as a whole: A greater number of naive CD4+ cells and higher diversity distinguished long-lived donors from aged donors. Roughly linear declines in TCR beta diversity per million T cells occurred with age.

As for this clonotype: Antigen: not known.

Between the trimmed V and J ends, which lost 4 bases and 4 bases, there was a span of 10 bases. CDR1 and CDR2 (germline): ENHRY, SYGVKD. The CDR3 is made up of 14 amino acids. For the second PCR, which ran for roughly 7 to 11 cycles, a sample-barcoded 5' primer and a J-beta primer mix were used. Each cDNA molecule carried a tag from a template-switch adaptor that contained 12 random nucleotides. No fewer than 3 million CDR3-containing paired-end reads came from each sample. TCRdb itself ran the 5' RACE reads through MiXCR, one entry per CDR3 protein. The sample records about 1.5 million distinct CDR3 sequences, about 43% being singletons.

V gene TRBV10-3 combines with J gene TRBJ2-2, with D tentatively TRBD2 (5 bases). The clonotype comes from a woman aged 18-35 years in good health. The sequenced material came from blood. CDR3 bases: TGTGCCATCAGTGGAGGGCCGAGCACCGGGGAGCTGTTTTTT. It yields the protein CAISGGPSTGELFF.